The 14 T cell receptor beta chains below were found in one sample sequenced in a study of shared clonotypes between healthy human individuals. The assay was immunoSEQ multiplex PCR, and TCRdb's table has in-frame clones only and misses some. This sample has 2 million to 2.5 million clones, with 92% found just once. Sequencing was carried out using naive CD4+ T cells from PBMCs. Stated subset: CD45RA+ positively selected. The receptors derive from a man aged 18 to 29 in good health. Some clones in this sample may be carry-over from other donors' samples.

The chain uses TRBV27 and TRBJ1-2; D may be TRBD1 (5 bases). CDR1 MNHEY and CDR2 SMNVEV come from the germline V gene (reference sequence). The CDR3 has 16 residues. V lost 5 bases and J 0 bases, leaving 16 bases between the germline ends. The CDR3 sequence is CASSPGGVASNYGYTF. The CDR3, as DNA: TGTGCCAGCAGTCCCGGGGGAGTTGCTTCTAACTATGGCTACACCTTC.

This sequence joins TRBV18 and TRBJ2-1; D perhaps matches TRBD2 (6 bases). CDR1 KGHSH and CDR2 LQKENI come from the germline V gene. CDR3 size: 16 residues. The V end lost 6 bases, the J end lost 6 bases, and 21 bases lay between the germline ends. The CDR3: CASSGGASLALNEQFF. CDR3 in DNA: TGTGCCAGCTCCGGGGGAGCTAGCTTAGCCCTCAATGAGCAGTTCTTC.

The chain combines TRBV5-1 with TRBJ2-1; 8 bases are a match to TRBD1. Losses at the gene ends were 1 base for V and 6 bases for J; bases not matched to a gene: 12. Germline V gene data show CDR1 as SGHRS and CDR2 as YFSETQ. This CDR3 has 17 amino acids. CDR3 coding DNA: TGCGCCAGCAGCTTGATCAGGGGGCGGCCTAACTCCAATGAGCAGTTCTTC. As protein: CASSLIRGRPNSNEQFF.

The chain carries TRBV19 and TRBJ1-2, with a weak D call TRBD1 (6 bases). V lost 4 bases and J lost 8, with 14 bases in between. CDR1 and CDR2 (germline): LNHDA, SQIVND (reference sequence). CDR3 length: 13 amino acids. The CDR3: CASSTMERGGYTF. The CDR3 DNA reads as TGTGCCAGTAGTACCATGGAGAGGGGGGGCTACACCTTC. The variable domain in full, with the rest retrieved from reference TRBV19 and TRBJ1-2, is DGGITQSPKYLFRKEGQNVTLSCEQNLNHDAMYWYRQDPGQGLRLIYYSQIVNDFQKGDIAEGYSVSREKKESFPLTVTSAQKNPTAFYLCASSTMERGGYTFGSGTRLTVV.

The rearrangement links TRBV13 to TRBJ2-2, with 8 bases lining up with TRBD1. V shed 5 bases, J shed 0 bases, and the junction held 5 bases outside the gene matches. The germline V gene encodes CDR1 PRHDT and CDR2 FYEKMQ (reference sequence). The CDR3 covers 16 residues. The CDR3 bases are TGTGCCAGCAGCCCCGGGACAGGTGCGAACACCGGGGAGCTGTTTTTT. It encodes CASSPGTGANTGELFF.

The rearrangement uses TRBV7-9 and TRBJ1-2, with D perhaps matching TRBD1 (6 bases). Looked up from germline, CDR1 is SEHNR and CDR2 is FQNEAQ (reference sequence). The CDR3 length is 15 residues. Trimming cost V 2 bases and J 7 bases, with 17 bases left between them. The CDR3 loop is CASSLSPGAGIGYTF. CDR3 nucleotide sequence: TGTGCCAGCAGCTTATCTCCAGGGGCAGGGATTGGCTACACCTTC.

The V call is TRBV7-3, the J call TRBJ1-1, with 7 bases that match TRBD1. This CDR3 spans 15 amino acids. V lost 2 bases to trimming and J lost 4 bases; unmatched junction nucleotides: 7. Germline values: CDR1 SGHTA, CDR2 FQGTGA. The CDR3 sequence is CASSLQSGGITEAFF. CDR3 DNA: TGTGCCAGCAGCTTACAGTCAGGGGGAATCACTGAAGCTTTCTTT.

The rearrangement links TRBV9 to TRBJ2-2; a weak D match, TRBD2 (6 bases). Trimming pared 0 bases from V and 4 bases from J, leaving 10 bases between. Germline V gene data show CDR1 as SGDLS and CDR2 as YYNGEE. This CDR3 comprises 15 residues. CDR3 nucleotide sequence: TGTGCCAGCAGCGTAGACGGGAGCCCCACCGGGGAGCTGTTTTTT. It specifies CASSVDGSPTGELFF.

The chain carries TRBV2 and TRBJ1-1; D unclear. Trimming left V 3 bases short and J 5 bases short, with 10 bases between. The CDR3 covers 13 residues. CDR1 SNHLY and CDR2 FYNNEI come from the germline V gene. CDR3 bases: TGTGCCAGCAGTGATAGCGGGGATACTGAAGCTTTCTTT. Amino acid sequence: CASSDSGDTEAFF. The whole variable domain, filled in from reference TRBV2 and TRBJ1-1, reads EPEVTQTPSHQVTQMGQEVILRCVPISNHLYFYWYRQILGQKVEFLVSFYNNEISEKSEIFDDQFSVERPDGSNFTLKIRSTKLEDSAMYFCASSDSGDTEAFFGQGTRLTVV.

The chain combines TRBV5-1 with TRBJ2-5; 14 bases align to TRBD2. The CDR3 consists of 15 residues. With 6 bases clipped from V and 3 bases from J, the junction kept 4 bases outside the gene matches. Per the germline V gene, CDR1 is SGHRS and CDR2 is YFSETQ. The CDR3 DNA reads as TGCGCCAGCAACCGGGGACTAGCGGGGGAAGAGACCCAGTACTTC. Its translation: CASNRGLAGEETQYF.

This clone is a singleton in its sample. CDR3 bases: TGTGCCAGCAGTTCCAGGACTCCAAAACCCTACGAGCAGTACTTC. It translates to CASSSRTPKPYEQYF. V usage is TRBV27 and J usage is TRBJ2-7; possibly TRBD2 for D (5 bases). CDR1 and CDR2 (germline): MNHEY, SMNVEV (reference sequence). CDR3 length: 15 amino acids. V was cut by 4 bases and J by 2 bases, with 15 bases left in between.

This chain uses TRBV12-5 with TRBJ2-3, with D uncertain. The CDR3 loop spans 13 amino acids. V gave up 2 bases and J gave up 3 bases, with 6 bases separating them. Germline lookup yields CDR1 LGHNT and CDR2 FRNRAP. The CDR3 loop is CASGLSETDTQYF. As DNA, the CDR3 is TGTGCTAGTGGTTTGAGCGAGACAGATACGCAGTATTTT.

The rearrangement links TRBV10-3 to TRBJ1-5; D gene ambiguous. The CDR3 consists of 13 residues. V was trimmed by 5 bases and J by 5 bases, leaving 10 bases between them. Looked up from germline, CDR1 is ENHRY and CDR2 is SYGVKD. The chain's CDR3 is CAISPEGYQPQHF. The DNA for the CDR3 is TGTGCCATCAGTCCTGAGGGTTATCAGCCCCAGCATTTT.

The J gene is TRBJ1-1, the V gene TRBV20-1; D is unclear. This CDR3 comprises 11 residues. Germline-derived CDR1 and CDR2 are DFQATT and SNEGSKA (reference sequence). V lost 8 bases, J lost 3 bases, and 10 bases lay in between. CDR3 protein: CSSPTDTEAFF. CDR3 coding DNA: TGCAGTTCCCCAACCGACACTGAAGCTTTCTTT.